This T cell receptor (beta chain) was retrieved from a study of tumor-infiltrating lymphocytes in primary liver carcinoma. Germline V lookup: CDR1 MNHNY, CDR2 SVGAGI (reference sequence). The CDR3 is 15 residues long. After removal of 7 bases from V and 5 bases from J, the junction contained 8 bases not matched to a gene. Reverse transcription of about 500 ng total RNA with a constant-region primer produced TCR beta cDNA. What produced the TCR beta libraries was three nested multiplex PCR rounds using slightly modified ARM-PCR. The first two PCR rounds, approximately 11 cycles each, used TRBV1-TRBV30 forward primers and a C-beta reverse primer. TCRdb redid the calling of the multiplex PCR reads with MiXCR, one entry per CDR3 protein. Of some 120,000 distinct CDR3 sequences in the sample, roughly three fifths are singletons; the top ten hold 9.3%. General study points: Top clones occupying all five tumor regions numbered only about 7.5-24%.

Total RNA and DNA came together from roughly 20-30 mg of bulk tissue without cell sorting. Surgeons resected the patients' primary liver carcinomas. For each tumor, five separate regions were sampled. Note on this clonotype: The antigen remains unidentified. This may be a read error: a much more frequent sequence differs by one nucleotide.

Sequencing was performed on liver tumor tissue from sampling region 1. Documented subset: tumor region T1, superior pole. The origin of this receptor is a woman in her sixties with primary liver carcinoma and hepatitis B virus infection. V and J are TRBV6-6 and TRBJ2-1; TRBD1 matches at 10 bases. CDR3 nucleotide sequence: TGTGCCAGCATCCAAGGACAGGGGGTCGACAATGAGCAGTTCTTC. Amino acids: CASIQGQGVDNEQFF.